The 5 T cell receptor beta chains below all came from one sample that was sequenced in a study of blood T cells in healthy people across ages. For the second PCR, which ran for about 6 to 11 cycles, a sample-barcoded 5' primer and a J-beta primer mix were used. Each CDR3 protein is one row after TCRdb ran MiXCR on the 5' RACE reads. This table has 600,000 to 850,000 distinct CDR3 sequences, 20% to 30% appearing once. These data were also filed under a second study, of T cells of mothers and their children.

The sequenced material came from blood. The receptors shown here come from a boy aged 5-17 years in good health.

The rearrangement joins TRBV7-2 to TRBJ2-3; D is unresolved. Trimming removed 2 bases from V and 2 bases from J, with 11 bases in between. The CDR3 runs to 15 residues. CDR1 is SGHTA, CDR2 FQGNSA, per germline. As DNA, the CDR3 is TGTGCCAGCAGCTTATTTCAGGCTCCCACAGATACGCAGTATTTT. It codes for CASSLFQAPTDTQYF.

The CDR3 reads CAISDGISYEQYF. The CDR3 coding sequence is TGTGCCATCAGTGATGGGATCTCCTACGAGCAGTACTTC. V and J are TRBV10-3 and TRBJ2-5; D not resolved. Matching the DNA end better, TRBJ2-7 makes the J call doubtful. CDR3 length: 13 residues. Germline values: CDR1 ENHRY, CDR2 SYGVKD.

This clonotype was found a few times. This sequence joins TRBV25-1 and TRBJ2-5; no clear D. Trimming pared 10 bases from V and 3 bases from J, leaving 18 bases between. CDR3 length: 14 amino acids. Germline-derived CDR1 and CDR2 are MGHDK and SYGVNS. The CDR3, as DNA: TGTGCCACCTCGGACCGAATCCCTAAAGAGACCCAGTACTTC. Translation: CATSDRIPKETQYF.

V and J are TRBV18 and TRBJ1-4; D unclear. Germline CDR1 and CDR2: KGHSH and LQKENI. The V end lost 5 bases, the J end lost 0 bases, and 19 bases lay between the germline ends. The CDR3 consists of 18 residues. CDR3 in amino acids: CASSSKVQQSSTNEKLFF. The CDR3, as DNA: TGTGCCAGCTCATCAAAGGTTCAGCAGAGTTCAACTAATGAAAAACTGTTTTTT.

V is TRBV2 and J is TRBJ2-7; no reliable D call. The germline gives CDR1 SNHLY, CDR2 FYNNEI. The CDR3 has 12 amino acids. V was trimmed by 5 bases and J by 3 bases, leaving 8 bases between them. CDR3 amino acids: CASSPENYEQYF. CDR3 coding DNA: TGTGCCAGCAGTCCCGAGAACTACGAGCAGTACTTC.